What follows describes a single T cell receptor beta chain. These data are taken from a study of blood T cell repertoires in COVID-19. Background on the study: Italy, Spain and the United States were the sources of the convalescent and acute COVID-19 samples.

Using immunoSEQ multiplex PCR, the repertoire was profiled, and TCRdb retains in-frame clones only, with some absent. The sample includes 95,000 to 150,000 clones, roughly 87% of them seen just once. The sequencing input was peripheral blood. This clonotype was sampled from a woman of 80 years or more with acute or convalescent COVID-19.

The CDR3 loop is CASSPGGSYEQYF. DNA of the CDR3: TGTGCCAGCTCACCGGGGGGATCCTACGAGCAGTACTTC. J is TRBJ2-7 and V is TRBV18; a weak D match, TRBD2 (6 bases). Germline CDR1 and CDR2: KGHSH and LQKENI. The CDR3 runs 13 residues. Trimming pared 3 bases from V and 1 base from J, leaving 7 bases between.